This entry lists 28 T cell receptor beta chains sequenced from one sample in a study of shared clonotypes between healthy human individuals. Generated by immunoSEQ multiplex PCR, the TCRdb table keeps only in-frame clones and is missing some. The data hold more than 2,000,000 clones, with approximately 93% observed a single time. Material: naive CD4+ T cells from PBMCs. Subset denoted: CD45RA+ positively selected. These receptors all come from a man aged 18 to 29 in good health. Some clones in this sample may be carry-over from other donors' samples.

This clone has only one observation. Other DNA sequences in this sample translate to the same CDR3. CDR3 DNA sequence: TGTGCCAGCAGCTTAATGGCGGGAAACACTGAAGCTTTCTTT. Protein sequence: CASSLMAGNTEAFF. V usage is TRBV7-3 and J usage is TRBJ1-1; D gene unclear. Germline assignment: CDR1 SGHTA and CDR2 FQGTGA. V lost 1 base and J lost 2, with 8 bases in between. The CDR3 is 14 amino acids.

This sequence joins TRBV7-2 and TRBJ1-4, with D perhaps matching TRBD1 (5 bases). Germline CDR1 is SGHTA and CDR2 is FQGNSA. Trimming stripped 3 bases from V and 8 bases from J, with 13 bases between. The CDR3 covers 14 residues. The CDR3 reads CASSFQGPGEKLFF. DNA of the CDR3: TGTGCCAGCAGCTTCCAGGGCCCCGGGGAAAAACTGTTTTTT.

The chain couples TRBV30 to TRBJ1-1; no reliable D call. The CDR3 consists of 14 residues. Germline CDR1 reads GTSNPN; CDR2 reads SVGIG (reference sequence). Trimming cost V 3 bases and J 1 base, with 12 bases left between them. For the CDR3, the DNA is TGTGCCTGGAGAAGGACCGCCCAGAACACTGAAGCTTTCTTT. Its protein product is CAWRRTAQNTEAFF.

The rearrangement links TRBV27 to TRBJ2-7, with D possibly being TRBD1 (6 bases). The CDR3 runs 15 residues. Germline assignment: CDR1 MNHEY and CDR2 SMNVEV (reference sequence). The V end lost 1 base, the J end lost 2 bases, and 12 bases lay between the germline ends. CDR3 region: CASSLYRDTTYEQYF. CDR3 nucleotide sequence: TGTGCCAGCAGTTTATACAGGGATACCACCTACGAGCAGTACTTC.

The CDR3 bases are TGTGCCAGCAGCGTAGGATTAGCGCCTCACAATGAGCAGTTCTTC. Its protein product is CASSVGLAPHNEQFF. J is TRBJ2-1 and V is TRBV9; tentative D call: TRBD2 (5 bases). With 0 bases removed from V and 5 bases from J, the gap between germline ends came to 12 bases. CDR3 length: 15 residues. Germline CDR1 and CDR2: SGDLS and YYNGEE.

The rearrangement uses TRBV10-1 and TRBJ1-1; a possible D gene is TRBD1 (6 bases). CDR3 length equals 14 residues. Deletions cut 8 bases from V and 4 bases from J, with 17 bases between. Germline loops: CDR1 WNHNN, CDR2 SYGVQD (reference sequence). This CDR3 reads CASSRGQSSTEAFF. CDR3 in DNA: TGCGCCAGCTCAAGAGGACAGAGCAGCACTGAAGCTTTCTTT.

As DNA, the CDR3 is TGTGCCAGCAGTTTGTTAGGCCAGGCTAGCGGGACATCAAATGAGCAGTTCTTC. Protein product: CASSLLGQASGTSNEQFF. The chain has TRBV27 and TRBJ2-1, with 9 bases lining up with TRBD2. With 3 bases clipped from V and 7 bases from J, the junction kept 16 bases outside the gene matches. The CDR3 is 18 amino acids. Germline V gives CDR1 MNHEY, CDR2 SMNVEV (reference sequence).

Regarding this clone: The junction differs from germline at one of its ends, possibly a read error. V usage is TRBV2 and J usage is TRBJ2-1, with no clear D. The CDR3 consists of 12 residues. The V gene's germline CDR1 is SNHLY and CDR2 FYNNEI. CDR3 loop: CASTRRYDEQFF. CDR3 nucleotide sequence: TGTGCCAGCACCCGACGCTACGATGAGCAGTTCTTC.

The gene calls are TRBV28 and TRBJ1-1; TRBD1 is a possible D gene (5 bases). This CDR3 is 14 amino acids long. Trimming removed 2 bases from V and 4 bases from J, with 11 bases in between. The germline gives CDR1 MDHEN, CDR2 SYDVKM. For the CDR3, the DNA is TGTGCCAGCAGTTTAGGGGCGTACCGCACTGAAGCTTTCTTT. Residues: CASSLGAYRTEAFF.

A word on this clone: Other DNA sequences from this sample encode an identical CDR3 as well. CDR3 amino acids: CASSSGPEQYF. The DNA for the CDR3 is TGTGCCAGCAGCTCTGGGCCCGAGCAGTACTTC. The chain carries TRBV11-2 and TRBJ2-7, with D uncertain. The germline V and J ends were trimmed by 4 bases and 6 bases, with 7 bases remaining between them. CDR1 is SGHAT, CDR2 FQNNGV, per germline. The CDR3 runs to 11 residues.

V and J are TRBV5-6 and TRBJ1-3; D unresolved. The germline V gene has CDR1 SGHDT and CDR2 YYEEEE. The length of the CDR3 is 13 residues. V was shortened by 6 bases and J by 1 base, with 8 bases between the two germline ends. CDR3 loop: CASTKWSGNTIYF. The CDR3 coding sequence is TGTGCCAGCACCAAATGGTCTGGAAACACCATATATTTT.

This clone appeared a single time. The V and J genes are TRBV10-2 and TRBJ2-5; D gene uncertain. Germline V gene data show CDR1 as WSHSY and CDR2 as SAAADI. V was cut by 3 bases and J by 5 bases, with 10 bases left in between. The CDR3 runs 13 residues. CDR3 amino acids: CASSDRVWETQYF. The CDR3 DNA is TGCGCCAGCAGTGATCGGGTCTGGGAGACCCAGTACTTC.

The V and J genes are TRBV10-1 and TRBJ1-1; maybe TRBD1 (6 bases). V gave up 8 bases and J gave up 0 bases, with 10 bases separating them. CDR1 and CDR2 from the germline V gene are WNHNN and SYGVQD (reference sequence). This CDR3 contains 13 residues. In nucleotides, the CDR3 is TGCGCCAGCTTCGCAGGGGTGAACACTGAAGCTTTCTTT. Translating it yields CASFAGVNTEAFF.

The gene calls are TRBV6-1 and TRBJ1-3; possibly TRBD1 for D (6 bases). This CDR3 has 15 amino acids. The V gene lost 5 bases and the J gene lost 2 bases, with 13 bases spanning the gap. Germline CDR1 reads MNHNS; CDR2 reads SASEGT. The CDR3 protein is CASSSTGITGNTIYF. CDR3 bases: TGTGCCAGCAGTTCCACAGGGATCACTGGAAACACCATATATTTT.

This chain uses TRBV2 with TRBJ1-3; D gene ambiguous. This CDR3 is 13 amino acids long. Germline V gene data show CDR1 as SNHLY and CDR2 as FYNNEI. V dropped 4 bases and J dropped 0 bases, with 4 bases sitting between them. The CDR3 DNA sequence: TGTGCCAGCAGTGTCAACTCTGGAAACACCATATATTTT. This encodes CASSVNSGNTIYF.

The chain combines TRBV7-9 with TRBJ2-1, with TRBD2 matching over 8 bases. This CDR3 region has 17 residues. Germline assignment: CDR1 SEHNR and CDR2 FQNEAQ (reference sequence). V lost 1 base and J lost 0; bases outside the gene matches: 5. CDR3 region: CASSLDFLAGSYNEQFF. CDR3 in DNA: TGTGCCAGCAGCTTAGATTTTCTAGCGGGCTCCTACAATGAGCAGTTCTTC.

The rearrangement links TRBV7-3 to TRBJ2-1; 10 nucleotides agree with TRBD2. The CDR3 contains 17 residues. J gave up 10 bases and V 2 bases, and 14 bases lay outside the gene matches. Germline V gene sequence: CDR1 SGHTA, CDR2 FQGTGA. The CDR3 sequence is CASSLAVLAGEVGEQFF. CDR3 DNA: TGTGCCAGCAGCTTAGCTGTCCTAGCGGGAGAGGTGGGGGAGCAGTTCTTC.

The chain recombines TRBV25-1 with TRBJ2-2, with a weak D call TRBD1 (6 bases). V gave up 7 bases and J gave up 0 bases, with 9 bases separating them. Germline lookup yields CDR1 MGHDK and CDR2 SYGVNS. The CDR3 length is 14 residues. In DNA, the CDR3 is TGTGCCAGCAATGGACAGCCGAACACCGGGGAGCTGTTTTTT. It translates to CASNGQPNTGELFF.

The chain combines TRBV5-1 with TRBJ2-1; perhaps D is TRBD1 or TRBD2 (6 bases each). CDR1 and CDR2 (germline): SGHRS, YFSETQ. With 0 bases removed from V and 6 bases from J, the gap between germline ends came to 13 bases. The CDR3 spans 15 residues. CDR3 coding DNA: TGCGCCAGCAGCTTGGCCGAAAAGGGGGGCAATGAGCAGTTCTTC. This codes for CASSLAEKGGNEQFF.

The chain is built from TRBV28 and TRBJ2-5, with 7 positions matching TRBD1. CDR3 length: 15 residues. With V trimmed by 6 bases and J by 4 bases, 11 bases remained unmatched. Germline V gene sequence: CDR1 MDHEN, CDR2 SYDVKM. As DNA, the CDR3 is TGTGCCAGCAGAAATACCGGGACAGTTTTAGAGACCCAGTACTTC. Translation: CASRNTGTVLETQYF. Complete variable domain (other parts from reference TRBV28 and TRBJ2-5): DVKVTQSSRYLVKRTGEKVFLECVQDMDHENMFWYRQDPGLGLRLIYFSYDVKMKEKGDIPEGYSVSREKKERFSLILESASTNQTSMYLCASRNTGTVLETQYFGPGTRLLVL.

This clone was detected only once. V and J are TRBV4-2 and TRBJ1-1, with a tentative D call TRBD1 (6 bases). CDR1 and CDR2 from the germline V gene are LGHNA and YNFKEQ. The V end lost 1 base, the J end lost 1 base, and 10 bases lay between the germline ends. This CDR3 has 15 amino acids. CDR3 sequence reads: CASSQVGARNTEAFF. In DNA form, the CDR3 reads TGTGCCAGCAGCCAAGTGGGGGCGCGGAACACTGAAGCTTTCTTT.

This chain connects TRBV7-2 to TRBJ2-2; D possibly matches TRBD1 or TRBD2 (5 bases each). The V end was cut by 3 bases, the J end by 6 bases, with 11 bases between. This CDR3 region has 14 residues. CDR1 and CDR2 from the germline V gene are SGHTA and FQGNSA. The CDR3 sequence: CASSFGQGPGELFF. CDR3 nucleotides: TGTGCCAGCAGCTTCGGGCAGGGACCCGGGGAGCTGTTTTTT.

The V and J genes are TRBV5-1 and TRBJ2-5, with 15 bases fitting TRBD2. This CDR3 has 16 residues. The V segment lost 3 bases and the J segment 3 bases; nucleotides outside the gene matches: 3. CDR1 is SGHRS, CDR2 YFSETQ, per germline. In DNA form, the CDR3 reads TGCGCCAGCAGCTGGGGACTAGCGGGAGGTAAAGAGACCCAGTACTTC. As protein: CASSWGLAGGKETQYF.

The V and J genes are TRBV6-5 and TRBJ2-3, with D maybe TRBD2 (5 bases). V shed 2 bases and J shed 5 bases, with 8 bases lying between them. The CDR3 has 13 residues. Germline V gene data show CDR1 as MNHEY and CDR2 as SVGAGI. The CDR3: CASSYEGIDTQYF. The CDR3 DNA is TGTGCCAGCAGTTACGAGGGAATAGATACGCAGTATTTT.

Here the CDR3 reads CATSRATLNTEAFF. CDR3 DNA sequence: TGTGCCACCAGCAGAGCTACCCTGAACACTGAAGCTTTCTTT. J is TRBJ1-1 and V is TRBV15; D not resolved. This CDR3 is 14 amino acids long. The ends were cut back, 1 base at V and 0 bases at J, with 6 bases in the middle. The germline gives CDR1 LNHNV, CDR2 YYDKDF (reference sequence).

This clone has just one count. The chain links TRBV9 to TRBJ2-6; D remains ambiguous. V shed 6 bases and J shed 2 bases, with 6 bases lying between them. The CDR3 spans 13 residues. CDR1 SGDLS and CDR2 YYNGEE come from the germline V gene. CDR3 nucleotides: TGTGCCAGCACCCCGACTGGGGCCAACGTCCTGACTTTC. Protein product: CASTPTGANVLTF.

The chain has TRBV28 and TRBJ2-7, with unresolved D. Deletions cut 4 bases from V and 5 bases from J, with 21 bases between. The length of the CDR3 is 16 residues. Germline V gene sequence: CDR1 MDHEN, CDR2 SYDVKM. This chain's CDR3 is CASSSPLLGHLHEQYF. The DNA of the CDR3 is TGTGCCAGCAGTTCTCCCCTCCTTGGCCATCTCCACGAGCAGTACTTC.

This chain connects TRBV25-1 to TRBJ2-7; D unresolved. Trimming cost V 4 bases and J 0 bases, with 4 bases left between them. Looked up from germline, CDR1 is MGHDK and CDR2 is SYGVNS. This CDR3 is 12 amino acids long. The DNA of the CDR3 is TGTGCCAGCAGTGTGAGCTCCTACGAGCAGTACTTC. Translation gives CASSVSSYEQYF.